The present T cell receptor (beta chain) was sequenced within a study of cytomegalovirus exposure and HLA in healthy donors. Looking at the study overall: An earlier analysis identified 120 million or so unique TCR beta sequences in 150 million to 200 million T cells.

Germline V gene data show CDR1 as ENHRY and CDR2 as SYGVKD. V was pared by 0 bases and J by 4 bases, with 1 base of the junction left unmatched. The CDR3 length is 14 residues. PCR used 60 Vbeta primers and 13 Jbeta primers. Authors' methods: In a later analysis, roughly 86 million unique TCR beta chains included roughly 11 million shared by two or more donors. Sequenced by immunoSEQ multiplex PCR; TCRdb stores in-frame clones only, minus some. V and J calls and clone size come straight from that table; D and trimming were deduced from the DNA. Among about 270,000 clones listed, more than 55% were seen once. Findings and limits, study-wide: In a later analysis, a missense DCLRE1C variant was linked to TCR beta V- and J-gene trimming.

Points on this clone: The antigen is undetermined. Other DNA sequences in this specimen translate into the identical CDR3.

This receptor was taken from a female donor in good health and CMV-seronegative. Sequencing was done on a sample of PBMCs. This chain joins TRBV10-3 and TRBJ2-5, with TRBD2 identical over 8 bases. DNA for the CDR3: TGTGCCATCAGTGAGTCCGGGACTAGAGAGACCCAGTACTTC. It specifies CAISESGTRETQYF.